This TCR beta chain derives from a study of T cells in Graves' hyperthyroidism and ophthalmopathy. Study-wide findings and caveats: The model made its ophthalmopathy prediction, and onset followed a median approximately six months later. Blood also showed most of the thyroid clonotypes that were expanded above 0.001.

On this clonotype itself: Its antigen is still unknown. A read error may account for a junction end that differs from germline.

Amplified TCR beta CDR3 regions derived from RNA transcripts. HTBI primers were the set used in a first-round RT-PCR of the TCR CDR3. TCRdb itself ran the multiplex PCR reads through MiXCR, one entry per CDR3 protein. This table has a few hundred thousand distinct CDR3 sequences, approximately 15% appearing once. This CDR3 is built from 15 residues. Germline CDR1 and CDR2: MNHEY and SVGEGT. Stable Graves' hyperthyroidism denoted no ophthalmopathy progression over 18 months. This chain uses TRBV6-2 or TRBV6-3 with TRBJ2-3; weak D call: TRBD1 (5 bases). The clonotype comes from a woman aged 30 to 39 with Graves' hyperthyroidism. Material for sequencing was blood. In nucleotides, the CDR3 is TGTGCCAGCAGCCAGACAGAGGCGAGCACAGATACGCGGTATTTT. It translates to CASSQTEASTDTRYF.